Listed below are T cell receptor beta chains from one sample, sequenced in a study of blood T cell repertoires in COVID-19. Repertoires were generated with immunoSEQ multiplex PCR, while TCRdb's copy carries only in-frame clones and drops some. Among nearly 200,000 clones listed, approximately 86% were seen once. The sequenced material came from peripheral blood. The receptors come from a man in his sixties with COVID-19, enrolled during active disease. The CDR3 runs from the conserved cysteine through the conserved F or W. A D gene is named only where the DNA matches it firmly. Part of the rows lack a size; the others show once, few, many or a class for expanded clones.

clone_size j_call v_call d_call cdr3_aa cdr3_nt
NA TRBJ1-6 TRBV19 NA CASIPGGTNSPLHF TGTGCCAGTATCCCCGGGGGAACTAATTCACCCCTCCACTTT
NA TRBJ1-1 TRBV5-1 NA CASSVNLNTEAFF TGCGCCAGCAGCGTAAACTTGAACACTGAAGCTTTCTTT
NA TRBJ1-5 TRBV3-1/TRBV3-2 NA CASSQEQVNQPQHF TGTGCCAGCAGCCAAGAACAAGTCAATCAGCCCCAGCATTTT
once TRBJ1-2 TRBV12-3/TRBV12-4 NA CASTIPGGNGYTF TGTGCCAGCACCATCCCGGGGGGGAATGGCTACACCTTC
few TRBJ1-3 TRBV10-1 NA CASSESFGNTIYF TGCGCCAGCAGTGAATCTTTCGGAAACACCATATATTTT
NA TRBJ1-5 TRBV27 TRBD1 CASSGQGANQPQHF TGTGCCAGCAGTGGACAGGGGGCCAATCAGCCCCAGCATTTT
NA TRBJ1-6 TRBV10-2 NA CASSDYRSPLHF TGCGCCAGCAGTGATTACAGGTCACCCCTCCACTTT
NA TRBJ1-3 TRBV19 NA CASSTSRQGTIYF TGTGCCAGTAGTACCTCCAGACAAGGCACCATATATTTT
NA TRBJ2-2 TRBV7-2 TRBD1 CASSLPRGTGIGGELFF TGTGCCAGCAGCCTACCCCGGGGGACAGGCATTGGCGGGGAGCTGTTTTTT
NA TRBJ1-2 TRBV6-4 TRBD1 CASSPGTGAFGYTF TGTGCCAGCAGTCCCGGGACAGGGGCCTTCGGCTACACCTTC
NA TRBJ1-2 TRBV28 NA CASSFSSGGGTYGYTF TGTGCCAGCAGTTTCTCTTCCGGTGGGGGCACCTATGGCTACACCTTC
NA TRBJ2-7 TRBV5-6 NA CASSLAMTDYEQYF TGTGCCAGCAGCTTGGCCATGACAGACTACGAGCAGTACTTC
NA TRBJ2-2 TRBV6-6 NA CASSYSQGTYTGELFF TGTGCCAGCAGTTACTCTCAGGGAACCTACACCGGGGAGCTGTTTTTT
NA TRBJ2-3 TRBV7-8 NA CASSSQGTRADTQYF TGTGCCAGCAGCTCCCAGGGTACACGGGCAGATACGCAGTATTTT
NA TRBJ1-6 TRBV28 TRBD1 CASSLDRNNSPLHF TGTGCCAGCAGCCTGGACAGGAATAATTCACCCCTCCACTTT
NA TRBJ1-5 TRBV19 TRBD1 CASSVGTGNQPQHF TGTGCCAGTAGTGTCGGGACAGGGAATCAGCCCCAGCATTTT
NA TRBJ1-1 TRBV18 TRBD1 CASSVDRPGGEAFF TGTGCCAGCTCGGTGGACAGGCCGGGCGGTGAAGCTTTCTTT
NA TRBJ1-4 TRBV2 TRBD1 CASSSTGVGEKLFF TGTGCCAGCAGCTCGACAGGGGTCGGTGAAAAACTGTTTTTT
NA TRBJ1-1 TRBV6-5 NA CASRPTGGTPAAFF TGTGCCAGCAGACCCACGGGGGGAACTCCGGCAGCTTTCTTT
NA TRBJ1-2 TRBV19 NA CASSIAEQTDYGYTF TGTGCCAGTAGTATAGCCGAACAGACCGACTATGGCTACACCTTC
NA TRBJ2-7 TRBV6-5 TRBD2 CASSYPRETYEQYF TGTGCCAGCAGTTATCCGCGGGAGACCTACGAGCAGTACTTC
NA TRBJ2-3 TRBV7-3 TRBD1 CASSLTLRQGLGDTQYF TGTGCCAGCAGCTTAACGTTGAGACAGGGGCTCGGGGATACGCAGTATTTT
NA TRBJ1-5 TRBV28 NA CASSLGMSAGSNQPQHF TGTGCCAGCAGTTTGGGTATGTCGGCAGGGAGCAATCAGCCCCAGCATTTT
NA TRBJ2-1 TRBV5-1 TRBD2 CAKARGGRKPYNEQFF TGCGCTAAAGCACGGGGCGGGAGGAAGCCCTACAATGAGCAGTTCTTC
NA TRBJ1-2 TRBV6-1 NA CASSETALVVPIFFYGYTF TGTGCCAGCAGTGAAACGGCTCTAGTCGTCCCTATTTTTTTCTATGGCTACACCTTC
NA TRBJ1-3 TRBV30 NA CAWSVGGTGNTIYF TGTGCCTGGAGTGTAGGAGGAACTGGAAACACCATATATTTT
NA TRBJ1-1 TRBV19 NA CASSGSSLNTEAFF TGTGCCAGTAGTGGCAGTAGCCTCAACACTGAAGCTTTCTTT